These 21 T cell receptor beta chains originate from one sample sequenced in a study of blood T cell repertoires in COVID-19. Clones were read by immunoSEQ multiplex PCR, and TCRdb kept only the in-frame ones, dropping some. The table records some 150,000 clones, 86% of them present only once. The source material was peripheral blood. The receptor set was obtained from a man in his 70s with acute or convalescent COVID-19.

This clone was counted once. V gene TRBV7-3 combines with J gene TRBJ1-6, with D perhaps matching TRBD1 (6 bases). Germline assignment: CDR1 SGHTA and CDR2 FQGTGA. This CDR3 region has 15 residues. Trimming shortened V by 2 bases and J by 7 bases, and 12 bases separated the two germline ends. The CDR3 DNA reads TGTGCCAGCAGCTTACACCAGGGGTCGAATTCACCCCTCCACTTT. Translated, it gives CASSLHQGSNSPLHF.

The gene calls are TRBV3-1 (or the pseudogene TRBV3-2) and TRBJ1-2; D is possibly TRBD1 (5 bases). Germline CDR1 and CDR2: LGHDT and YNNKEL (reference sequence). This CDR3 is built from 15 residues. V lost 0 bases and J lost 5, with 13 bases in between. The CDR3 coding sequence is TGTGCCAGCAGCCAAGAGAGCAGGGCGGGGTATGGCTACACCTTC. Protein sequence: CASSQESRAGYGYTF.

This chain links TRBV30 with TRBJ2-5; possible D gene TRBD1, 6 bases. Trimming shortened V by 2 bases and J by 5 bases, and 9 bases separated the two germline ends. The length of the CDR3 is 12 residues. CDR1 GTSNPN and CDR2 SVGIG come from the germline V gene (reference sequence). CDR3 sequence: CAWSTGTETQYF. DNA of the CDR3: TGTGCCTGGAGTACAGGGACGGAGACCCAGTACTTC.

The CDR3 DNA sequence: TGCAGTGCTAGTATTAAACAGGTGTTCTATGGCTACACCTTC. This codes for CSASIKQVFYGYTF. The chain employs TRBV20-1 and TRBJ1-2; D perhaps matches TRBD1 (5 bases). The ends were cut back, 3 bases at V and 4 bases at J, with 15 bases in the middle. This CDR3 has 14 amino acids. In germline, CDR1 is DFQATT, CDR2 SNEGSKA (reference sequence).

CDR3 nucleotides: TGTGCCTGGAGTGTGGGCCAGGGATTGGGCTATGGCTACACCTTC. Its translation is CAWSVGQGLGYGYTF. The chain employs TRBV30 and TRBJ1-2, with D possibly TRBD1 on 5 matching bases. The germline CDR1 and CDR2 sequences are GTSNPN and SVGIG (reference sequence). Trimming took off 0 bases at V and 4 bases at J, with 15 bases between the two ends. This CDR3 region has 15 residues. Together with reference TRBV30 and TRBJ1-2, the CDR3 gives the full variable domain: SQTIHQWPATLVQPVGSPLSLECTVEGTSNPNLYWYRQAAGRGLQLLFYSVGIGQISSEVPQNLSASRPQDRQFILSSKKLLLSDSGFYLCAWSVGQGLGYGYTFGSGTRLTVV.

This rearrangement joins TRBV30 to TRBJ2-7; D is unresolved. Per germline, CDR1 GTSNPN and CDR2 SVGIG (reference sequence). V was trimmed by 0 bases and J by 2 bases, leaving 11 bases between them. This CDR3 contains 14 residues. The CDR3 bases are TGTGCCTGGAGTGTGAGAGCGAGCGCCTACGAGCAGTACTTC. Translating it yields CAWSVRASAYEQYF.

The chain uses TRBV4-2 and TRBJ1-1; the match to TRBD1 covers 7 bases. Germline loops: CDR1 LGHNA, CDR2 YNFKEQ. The CDR3 spans 13 residues. V lost 3 bases, J lost 7 bases, and 5 bases stayed unmatched. The CDR3 loop reads CASSQTGPFEAFF. CDR3 coding DNA: TGTGCCAGCAGCCAGACAGGGCCTTTTGAAGCTTTCTTT.

The chain employs TRBV5-6 and TRBJ2-3; TRBD1 might be the D (6 bases). V dropped 0 bases and J dropped 7 bases, with 12 bases sitting between them. In germline, CDR1 is SGHDT, CDR2 YYEEEE. This CDR3 spans 14 amino acids. The CDR3 DNA reads as TGTGCCAGCAGCTTGGGAGGGGGTCCTAATACGCAGTATTTT. It encodes CASSLGGGPNTQYF.

CDR3 sequence: CASPPRKAGGWKDNEQFF. The CDR3 nucleotides are TGTGCCAGCCCCCCGCGGAAGGCAGGGGGCTGGAAAGACAATGAGCAGTTCTTC. The chain has TRBV6-4 and TRBJ2-1; 8 bases agree with TRBD1. Unmatched junction bases numbered 20, after V lost 8 bases and J lost 5 bases. This CDR3 spans 18 amino acids. Germline loops: CDR1 MRHNA, CDR2 SNTAGT.

The chain recombines TRBV28 with TRBJ1-5, with 10 bases identical to TRBD1. After removal of 9 bases from V and 1 base from J, the junction contained 9 bases not matched to a gene. CDR1 MDHEN and CDR2 SYDVKM come from the germline V gene. This CDR3 region has 16 residues. DNA of the CDR3: TGTGCCAGTGGTGTTGGGGACAGGGGAAGCAATCAGCCCCAGCATTTT. This sequence encodes CASGVGDRGSNQPQHF.

V usage is TRBV30 and J usage is TRBJ1-5; possible D gene TRBD1, 5 bases. In germline, CDR1 is GTSNPN, CDR2 SVGIG (reference sequence). The V and J ends lost 2 bases and 2 bases respectively, with 10 bases between them. The CDR3 contains 14 residues. The CDR3 DNA follows: TGTGCCTGGAGTCGTGGGGGGGGCAATCAGCCCCAGCATTTT. This gives the protein CAWSRGGGNQPQHF. Drawing the rest from reference TRBV30 and TRBJ1-5, the complete variable domain is SQTIHQWPATLVQPVGSPLSLECTVEGTSNPNLYWYRQAAGRGLQLLFYSVGIGQISSEVPQNLSASRPQDRQFILSSKKLLLSDSGFYLCAWSRGGGNQPQHFGDGTRLSIL.

This chain joins TRBV5-1 and TRBJ1-6, with D uncertain. The CDR3 covers 12 residues. The germline V and J ends were trimmed by 2 bases and 7 bases, with 4 bases remaining between them. Germline CDR1 SGHRS, CDR2 YFSETQ. CDR3 DNA sequence: TGCGCCAGCAGCTTACAGAATTCACCCCTCCACTTT. Protein product: CASSLQNSPLHF.

This clone was found once. In DNA form, the CDR3 reads TGTGCCAGCAGCTCAAGGACTAGCGGGTACACCGGGGAGCTGTTTTTT. Translating gives CASSSRTSGYTGELFF. This chain connects TRBV5-5 to TRBJ2-2; TRBD2 agrees at 11 bases. V lost 3 bases and J lost 3; bases outside the gene matches: 4. CDR3 size: 16 residues. In germline, CDR1 is SGHKS, CDR2 YYEKEE (reference sequence). The full variable domain, with the rest looked up from reference TRBV5-5 and TRBJ2-2, is DAGVTQSPTHLIKTRGQQVTLRCSPISGHKSVSWYQQVLGQGPQFIFQYYEKEERGRGNFPDRFSARQFPNYSSELNVNALLLGDSALYLCASSSRTSGYTGELFFGEGSRLTVL.

The chain recombines TRBV6-5 with TRBJ1-6, with 7 bases that match TRBD1. With V trimmed by 5 bases and J by 5 bases, 3 bases remained unmatched. Germline V gene sequence: CDR1 MNHEY, CDR2 SVGAGI. The CDR3 totals 14 residues. CDR3: CASSPQGDNSPLHF. In DNA, the CDR3 is TGTGCCAGCAGTCCCCAGGGGGATAATTCACCCCTCCACTTT.

V is TRBV6-2 or TRBV6-3 and J is TRBJ2-5, with a possible D match to TRBD2 (6 bases). Germline lookup yields CDR1 MNHEY and CDR2 SVGEGT. V was shortened by 1 base and J by 2 bases, with 11 bases between the two germline ends. CDR3 size: 15 residues. The CDR3 is CASSYLGGPQETQYF. The CDR3 nucleotides are TGTGCCAGCAGTTACTTGGGGGGACCACAAGAGACCCAGTACTTC.

V usage is TRBV23-1 and J usage is TRBJ2-7; D perhaps matches TRBD1 (5 bases). TRBV23-1 is an ORF, with its function uncertain. Deletions cut 1 base from V and 2 bases from J, with 12 bases between. The CDR3 contains 15 residues. Written as DNA, the CDR3 is TGCGCCAGCAGTCAATTCAGGGCAGAGACCTACGAGCAGTACTTC. Residues: CASSQFRAETYEQYF.

The chain combines TRBV3-1 (or the pseudogene TRBV3-2) with TRBJ2-7; D might be TRBD1 (5 bases). The CDR3 has 13 residues. V lost 3 bases to trimming and J lost 6 bases, with 12 bases between them. The germline V gene has CDR1 LGHDT and CDR2 YNNKEL (reference sequence). The CDR3 sequence: CASSQPGSSEQYF. CDR3 DNA: TGTGCCAGCAGCCAGCCAGGGTCGAGCGAGCAGTACTTC.

This chain uses TRBV15 with TRBJ2-1, with D perhaps TRBD1 (6 bases). The CDR3 is 15 residues long. V gave up 1 base and J gave up 3 bases, with 10 bases separating them. Per germline, CDR1 LNHNV and CDR2 YYDKDF (reference sequence). CDR3 in DNA: TGTGCCACCAGCAGAGGACAGGCGATCTACAATGAGCAGTTCTTC. Its translation is CATSRGQAIYNEQFF.

CDR3: CASSLVGRGFSSYNEQFF. The CDR3 DNA follows: TGTGCCAGCAGCTTAGTGGGGAGGGGCTTCAGCTCCTACAATGAGCAGTTCTTC. This chain links TRBV7-2 with TRBJ2-1; 7 nucleotides line up with TRBD2. The CDR3 loop spans 18 amino acids. The junction had 9 bases not matched to a gene; V was cut back by 1 base and J by 0 bases. CDR1 SGHTA and CDR2 FQGNSA come from the germline V gene. Variable domain in full (rest from reference TRBV7-2 and TRBJ2-1): GAGVSQSPSNKVTEKGKDVELRCDPISGHTALYWYRQSLGQGLEFLIYFQGNSAPDKSGLPSDRFSAERTGGSVSTLTIQRTQQEDSAVYLCASSLVGRGFSSYNEQFFGPGTRLTVL.

V and J are TRBV4-3 and TRBJ2-3, with 10 bases that match TRBD1. CDR3 length: 16 amino acids. Germline V gene sequence: CDR1 LGHNA, CDR2 YSLEER. Losses at the gene ends were 0 bases for V and 2 bases for J; bases not matched to a gene: 2. CDR3 in amino acids: CASSQDDRGHTDTQYF. The CDR3 DNA sequence: TGCGCCAGCAGCCAAGACGACAGGGGGCACACAGATACGCAGTATTTT.

This chain connects TRBV9 to TRBJ1-1; 7 bases match TRBD1. J was trimmed by 3 bases and V by 4 bases; bases with no gene match: 9. Germline CDR1 SGDLS, CDR2 YYNGEE. The CDR3 sequence is 15 residues long. The CDR3, as DNA: TGTGCCAGCAGCCCTAGACAGGGCCCGGACACTGAAGCTTTCTTT. This codes for CASSPRQGPDTEAFF.